The 6 T cell receptor beta chains below were found in one sample sequenced in a study of T cells in Graves' hyperthyroidism and ophthalmopathy. There were TCR beta CDR3 regions amplified from RNA transcripts. Carried out on the TCR CDR3, a first-round RT-PCR used the HTBI primer set. TCRdb analysed the multiplex PCR reads with MiXCR anew, one entry per CDR3 protein. The data contain about 400,000 distinct CDR3 sequences, around 16% of them singletons. The sequenced material came from blood. These TCRs come from a woman aged 18-30 years with Graves' hyperthyroidism.

This clonotype was detected ten times or more. The genes are TRBV12-3 or TRBV12-4 and TRBJ1-1; D is uncertain. CDR3 size: 15 residues. V was pared by 3 bases and J by 4 bases, with 15 bases between. The CDR3 DNA reads as TGTGCCAGCAGTTTTATCTCGGGAGGTCGCACTGAAGCTTTCTTT. Translation gives CASSFISGGRTEAFF.

The chain employs TRBV4-3 and TRBJ1-6; possibly TRBD1 for D (6 bases). Germline loops: CDR1 LGHNA, CDR2 YSLEER. Between the trimmed V and J ends, which lost 0 bases and 9 bases, there was a span of 15 bases. The CDR3 sequence is 16 residues long. This CDR3 reads CASSQDQGGESSPLHF. CDR3 nucleotide sequence: TGCGCCAGCAGCCAAGATCAAGGGGGTGAGTCTTCACCCCTCCACTTT.

In its sample, this clonotype was seen many times. This chain connects TRBV20-1 to TRBJ1-2; D perhaps matches TRBD1 (6 bases). Germline V gene lookup returns CDR1 DFQATT and CDR2 SNEGSKA (reference sequence). Trimming shortened V by 5 bases and J by 5 bases, and 12 bases separated the two germline ends. The length of the CDR3 is 12 residues. Here the CDR3 DNA reads TGCAGTGCTTACACAGGGACTTATGGCTACACCTTC. This codes for CSAYTGTYGYTF.

The V and J genes are TRBV4-3 and TRBJ2-7, with 7 bases matching TRBD1. From germline, CDR1 is LGHNA and CDR2 YSLEER. V shed 4 bases, J shed 5 bases, and the junction held 8 bases outside the gene matches. The CDR3 loop spans 14 amino acids. The CDR3 loop reads CASSPTGLGNEQYF. Here the CDR3 DNA reads TGCGCCAGCAGCCCGACAGGGTTAGGAAACGAGCAGTACTTC.

The CDR3 bases are TGCAGCGTTGATTGGGACAGGGGAGCTGAAGCTTTCTTT. This encodes CSVDWDRGAEAFF. The chain uses TRBV29-1 and TRBJ1-1; 10 nucleotides match TRBD1. The V gene end was trimmed by 3 bases and the J gene end by 6 bases; junction bases not matched to a gene: 4. CDR1 and CDR2 (germline): SQVTM, ANQGSEA. The length of the CDR3 is 13 residues.

This clonotype came up many times. This chain joins TRBV20-1 and TRBJ2-7; D ambiguous. CDR1 and CDR2 from the germline V gene are DFQATT and SNEGSKA (reference sequence). This CDR3 contains 13 residues. Trimming took off 0 bases at V and 0 bases at J, with 6 bases between the two ends. The CDR3 DNA sequence: TGCAGTGCTAGAGATACCAGCTCCTACGAGCAGTACTTC. Translation: CSARDTSSYEQYF.